The 20 T cell receptor beta chains presented below share a single source sample, sequenced in a study of blood T cell repertoires in COVID-19. Assay: immunoSEQ multiplex PCR; the TCRdb copy retains only in-frame clones and omits some. In the table there are 63,000 or so clones, more than 75% of which are singletons. Input material: peripheral blood. These TCRs come from a human donor in a cohort sampled during active COVID-19.

This clone was observed a few times. The chain combines TRBV3-1 (or the pseudogene TRBV3-2) with TRBJ2-3; TRBD2 matches at 11 bases. V shed 1 base and J 4 bases; nucleotides not matched to a gene: 4. CDR3 length: 16 amino acids. The germline V gene has CDR1 LGHDT and CDR2 YNNKEL (reference sequence). The CDR3 sequence is CASSQALAGGPDTQYF. CDR3 nucleotide sequence: TGTGCCAGCAGCCAAGCCCTAGCGGGAGGTCCAGATACGCAGTATTTT.

The chain couples TRBV28 to TRBJ1-2; no firm D call. Between the trimmed V and J ends, which lost 6 bases and 4 bases, there was a span of 9 bases. Germline values: CDR1 MDHEN, CDR2 SYDVKM. The CDR3 is 12 residues long. CDR3 nucleotide sequence: TGTGCCAGCAGCTCTTCGGGCTATGGCTACACCTTC. It is translated as CASSSSGYGYTF.

This chain links TRBV6-4 with TRBJ2-7; 9 bases match TRBD2. V gave up 5 bases and J gave up 7 bases; unmatched junction bases: 9. Germline V gene lookup returns CDR1 MRHNA and CDR2 SNTAGT. The CDR3 length is 14 residues. Here the CDR3 DNA reads TGTGCCAGCAGTCAGGAGCGGGAGGCCCGTGAGCAGTACGTC. This sequence encodes CASSQEREAREQYV.

The genes are TRBV11-3 and TRBJ2-2, with D possibly being TRBD2 (5 bases). The CDR3 loop spans 15 amino acids. V was pared by 7 bases and J by 1 base, with 13 bases between. In germline, CDR1 is SGHNT, CDR2 YENEEA. CDR3 in amino acids: CASTPRGGNTGELFF. The CDR3 DNA sequence: TGTGCCAGCACCCCTCGAGGAGGGAACACCGGGGAGCTGTTTTTT.

This chain links TRBV2 with TRBJ2-7; D might be TRBD2 (6 bases). Germline V lookup: CDR1 SNHLY, CDR2 FYNNEI. V gave up 4 bases and J gave up 1 base, with 23 bases separating them. This CDR3 is 18 amino acids long. In DNA, the CDR3 is TGTGCCAGCAGTGTTTATGGTGATTTTGGACGGGGGTCCTACGAGCAGTACGTC. Residues: CASSVYGDFGRGSYEQYV.

This chain's CDR3 is CATSDESGTGETQYF. CDR3 nucleotide sequence: TGTGCCACCAGTGATGAGTCCGGGACAGGAGAGACCCAGTACTTC. The chain uses TRBV24-1 and TRBJ2-5; TRBD1 agrees at 8 bases. Germline V gene data show CDR1 as KGHDR and CDR2 as SFDVKD. After removal of 3 bases from V and 4 bases from J, the junction contained 6 bases not matched to a gene. The CDR3 extends over 15 amino acids.

This chain links TRBV2 with TRBJ2-5; D unresolved. CDR1 SNHLY and CDR2 FYNNEI come from the germline V gene. This CDR3 spans 14 amino acids. Deletions cut 8 bases from V and 2 bases from J, with 15 bases between. The CDR3 DNA is TGTGCCAGCCTACGGAGCCACTCTCAAGAGACCCAGTACTTC. This gives the protein CASLRSHSQETQYF.

V usage is TRBV2 and J usage is TRBJ2-2; possibly TRBD2 for D (7 bases). V was trimmed by 5 bases and J by 4 bases, leaving 14 bases between them. The CDR3 is 15 residues long. CDR1 SNHLY and CDR2 FYNNEI come from the germline V gene. In nucleotides, the CDR3 is TGTGCCAGCAGTAAAGGGGGGGTCTCCACCGGGGAGCTGTTTTTT. Its protein is CASSKGGVSTGELFF.

This chain connects TRBV7-3 to TRBJ2-3; no clear D. CDR3 length: 14 amino acids. Germline loops: CDR1 SGHTA, CDR2 FQGTGA. Trimming removed 3 bases from V and 2 bases from J, with 9 bases in between. CDR3 DNA: TGTGCCAGCAGCTTGTCATCCAACACAGATACGCAGTATTTT. Amino acid sequence: CASSLSSNTDTQYF.

V gene TRBV3-1 (or the pseudogene TRBV3-2) combines with J gene TRBJ2-3, with TRBD2 matching over 9 bases. The germline V gene has CDR1 LGHDT and CDR2 YNNKEL (reference sequence). The CDR3 extends over 18 amino acids. V lost 2 bases to trimming and J lost 4 bases; unmatched junction nucleotides: 13. The CDR3: CASSQTFVWREGPDTQYF. CDR3 nucleotides: TGTGCCAGCAGCCAAACTTTCGTCTGGCGGGAGGGACCAGATACGCAGTATTTT.

The chain is built from TRBV4-1 and TRBJ2-2; D ambiguous. CDR3 length equals 17 residues. Trimming took off 1 base at V and 0 bases at J, with 12 bases between the two ends. Germline V lookup: CDR1 MGHRA, CDR2 YSYEKL. In DNA, the CDR3 is TGCGCCAGCAGCCAAGGCCGTGGCGGATCGAACACCGGGGAGCTGTTTTTT. It codes for CASSQGRGGSNTGELFF.

CDR3 bases: TGTGCCAGCAAGTCGGTGACAGGGGATTTCTCTGGAAACACCATATATTTT. Amino acids: CASKSVTGDFSGNTIYF. V is TRBV28 and J is TRBJ1-3; 8 bases line up with TRBD1. The J segment lost 0 bases and the V segment lost 7 bases, leaving 11 bases of the junction unmatched. The CDR3 runs to 17 residues. Germline V gene data show CDR1 as MDHEN and CDR2 as SYDVKM.

The CDR3 is CASSRPTQSGVGTDTQYF. CDR3 DNA: TGTGCCAGCAGCCGTCCTACCCAGAGCGGGGTTGGGACAGATACGCAGTATTTT. This chain joins TRBV7-2 and TRBJ2-3; 7 bases are shared with TRBD2. Trimming cost V 5 bases and J 3 bases; bases outside gene matches: 17. Germline CDR1 reads SGHTA; CDR2 reads FQGNSA. This CDR3 region has 18 residues.

The V call is TRBV28, the J call TRBJ2-1; D ambiguous. CDR3 length equals 14 residues. Germline V gene sequence: CDR1 MDHEN, CDR2 SYDVKM. V was shortened by 5 bases and J by 5 bases, with 13 bases between the two germline ends. CDR3 protein: CASSPVPQNNEQFF. In DNA, the CDR3 is TGTGCCAGCAGTCCAGTGCCTCAAAACAATGAGCAGTTCTTC.

This chain links TRBV13 with TRBJ1-6; 8 positions agree with TRBD1. Germline-derived CDR1 and CDR2 are PRHDT and FYEKMQ (reference sequence). The CDR3 is 14 residues long. Trimming removed 3 bases from V and 6 bases from J; junction bases left unmatched: 1. The CDR3 bases are TGTGCCAGCAGCTTCGGACAGGGTAATTCACCCCTCCACTTT. Translation: CASSFGQGNSPLHF.

The chain has TRBV28 and TRBJ1-2; 9 nucleotides match TRBD1. V lost 7 bases to trimming and J lost 2 bases; unmatched junction nucleotides: 5. The CDR3 consists of 14 residues. Germline V gives CDR1 MDHEN, CDR2 SYDVKM. The CDR3 nucleotides are TGTGCCAGCACAGGACAGGGGCAGAACTATGGCTACACCTTC. Translation gives CASTGQGQNYGYTF.

The V and J genes are TRBV4-1 and TRBJ2-3, with 7 bases aligning to TRBD2. V lost 0 bases, J lost 2 bases, and 11 bases stayed unmatched. The CDR3 length is 18 residues. Germline CDR1 is MGHRA and CDR2 is YSYEKL. The CDR3 bases are TGCGCCAGCAGCCAAGACCGTGGCGGGAGTTGGCTCACAGATACGCAGTATTTT. It specifies CASSQDRGGSWLTDTQYF.

This chain connects TRBV14 to TRBJ2-1, with D maybe TRBD1 (5 bases). The ends were cut back, 0 bases at V and 2 bases at J, with 8 bases in the middle. The germline V gene encodes CDR1 SGHDN and CDR2 FVKESK. The CDR3 contains 15 residues. The CDR3 region has the DNA TGTGCCAGCAGCCAAGAGGAGACAGCCTACAATGAGCAGTTCTTC. Its protein product is CASSQEETAYNEQFF.

The V and J genes are TRBV29-1 and TRBJ1-2; TRBD1 matches at 9 bases. Germline CDR1 SQVTM, CDR2 ANQGSEA. The V segment lost 6 bases and the J segment 8 bases; nucleotides outside the gene matches: 7. The CDR3 is 12 residues long. CDR3 region: CSVTGGVVGYTF. In DNA form, the CDR3 reads TGCAGCGTAACAGGGGGCGTCGTGGGCTACACCTTC.

The V gene is TRBV28, the J gene TRBJ2-5; possible D gene TRBD2, 5 bases. This CDR3 contains 15 residues. V shed 6 bases and J shed 1 base, with 15 bases lying between them. Per the germline V gene, CDR1 is MDHEN and CDR2 is SYDVKM. The CDR3 region has the DNA TGTGCCAGCAGCCTAGGGAGACTCCCCCAAGAGACCCAGTACTTC. Translation: CASSLGRLPQETQYF.